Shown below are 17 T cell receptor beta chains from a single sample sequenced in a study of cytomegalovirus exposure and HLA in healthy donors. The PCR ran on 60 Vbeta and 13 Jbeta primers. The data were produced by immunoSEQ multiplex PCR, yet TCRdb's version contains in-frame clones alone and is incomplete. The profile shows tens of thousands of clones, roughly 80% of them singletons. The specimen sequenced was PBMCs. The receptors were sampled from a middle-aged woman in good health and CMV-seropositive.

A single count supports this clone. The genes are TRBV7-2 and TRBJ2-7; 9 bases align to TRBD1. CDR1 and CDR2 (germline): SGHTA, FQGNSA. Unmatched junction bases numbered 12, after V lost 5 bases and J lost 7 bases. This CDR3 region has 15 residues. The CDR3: CASSLPGTGWREQYF. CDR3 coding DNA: TGTGCCAGCAGCCTTCCCGGGACAGGGTGGCGAGAGCAGTACTTC.

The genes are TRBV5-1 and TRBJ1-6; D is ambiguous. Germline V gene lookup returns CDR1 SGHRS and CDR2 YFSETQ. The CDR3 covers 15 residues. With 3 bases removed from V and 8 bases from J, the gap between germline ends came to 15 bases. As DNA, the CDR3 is TGCGCCAGCAGCTCAACCGGGAATCCGGATTCACCCCTCCACTTT. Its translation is CASSSTGNPDSPLHF.

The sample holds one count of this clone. Written as DNA, the CDR3 is TGCGCCAGCAGCCAAACGGGACAGGGATGGGGTGAAGCTTTCTTT. Residues: CASSQTGQGWGEAFF. V gene TRBV4-1 combines with J gene TRBJ1-1; TRBD1 aligns across 9 bases. The CDR3 is made up of 15 amino acids. Germline assignment: CDR1 MGHRA and CDR2 YSYEKL. V was clipped by 2 bases and J by 7 bases; unmatched bases: 8.

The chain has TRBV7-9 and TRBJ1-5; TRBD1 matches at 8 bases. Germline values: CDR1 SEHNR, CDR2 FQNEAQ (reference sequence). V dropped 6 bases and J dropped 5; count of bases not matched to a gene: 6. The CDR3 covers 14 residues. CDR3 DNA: TGTGCCAGCAGTCGTGACAGGGGAGATCAGCCCCAGCATTTT. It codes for CASSRDRGDQPQHF.

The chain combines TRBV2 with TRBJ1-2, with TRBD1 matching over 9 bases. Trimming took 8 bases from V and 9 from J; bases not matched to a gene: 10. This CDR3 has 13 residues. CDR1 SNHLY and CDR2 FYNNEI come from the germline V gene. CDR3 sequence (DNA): TGTGCCAGCGGGTCGGACAGGGGATTTAGCTACACCTTC. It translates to CASGSDRGFSYTF.

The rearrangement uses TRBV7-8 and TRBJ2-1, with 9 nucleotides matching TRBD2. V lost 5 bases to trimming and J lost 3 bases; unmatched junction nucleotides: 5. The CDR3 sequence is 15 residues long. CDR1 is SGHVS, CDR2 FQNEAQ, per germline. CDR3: CASSRGGDFYNEQFF. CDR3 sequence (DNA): TGTGCCAGCAGCCGCGGGGGGGATTTCTACAATGAGCAGTTCTTC. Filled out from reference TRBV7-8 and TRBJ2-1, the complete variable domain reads GAGVSQSPRYKVAKRGQDVALRCDPISGHVSLFWYQQALGQGPEFLTYFQNEAQLDKSGLPSDRFFAERPEGSVSTLKIQRTQQEDSAVYLCASSRGGDFYNEQFFGPGTRLTVL.

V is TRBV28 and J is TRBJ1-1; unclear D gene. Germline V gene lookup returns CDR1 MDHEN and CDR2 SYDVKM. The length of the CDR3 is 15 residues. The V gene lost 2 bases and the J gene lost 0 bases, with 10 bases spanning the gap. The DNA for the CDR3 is TGTGCCAGCAGTTTAAGTTTTAGCGTGAACACTGAAGCTTTCTTT. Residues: CASSLSFSVNTEAFF.

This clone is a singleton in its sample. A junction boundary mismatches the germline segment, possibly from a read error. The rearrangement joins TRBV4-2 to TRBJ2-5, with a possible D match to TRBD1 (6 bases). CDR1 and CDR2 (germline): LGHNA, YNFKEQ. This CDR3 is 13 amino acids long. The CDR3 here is CASSQEQGITGNF. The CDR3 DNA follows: TGTGCCAGCAGCCAAGAACAGGGCATAACGGGAAACTTC.

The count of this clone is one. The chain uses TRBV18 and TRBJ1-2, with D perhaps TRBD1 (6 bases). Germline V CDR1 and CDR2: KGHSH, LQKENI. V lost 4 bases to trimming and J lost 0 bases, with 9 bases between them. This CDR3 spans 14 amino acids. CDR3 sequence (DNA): TGTGCCAGCTCACTGGACAGTACTAACTATGGCTACACCTTC. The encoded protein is CASSLDSTNYGYTF.

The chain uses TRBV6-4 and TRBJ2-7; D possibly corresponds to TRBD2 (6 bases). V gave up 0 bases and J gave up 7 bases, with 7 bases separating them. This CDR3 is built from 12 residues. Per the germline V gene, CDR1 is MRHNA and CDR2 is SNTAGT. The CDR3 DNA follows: TGTGCCAGCAGTGACTCTGCGGGAGAGCAGTACTTC. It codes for CASSDSAGEQYF.

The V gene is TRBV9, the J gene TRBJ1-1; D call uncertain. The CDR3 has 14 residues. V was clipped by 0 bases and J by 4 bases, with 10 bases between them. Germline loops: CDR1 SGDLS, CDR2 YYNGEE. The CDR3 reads CASSVGVPSTEAFF. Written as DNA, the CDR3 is TGTGCCAGCAGCGTAGGAGTTCCAAGCACTGAAGCTTTCTTT.

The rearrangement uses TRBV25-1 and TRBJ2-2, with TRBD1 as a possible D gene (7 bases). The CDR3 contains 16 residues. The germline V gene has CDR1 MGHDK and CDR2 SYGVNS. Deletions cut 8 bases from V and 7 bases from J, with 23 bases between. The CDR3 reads CASGQAGQYISGELFF. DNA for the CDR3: TGTGCCAGCGGCCAGGCGGGACAGTATATCAGCGGGGAGCTGTTTTTT.

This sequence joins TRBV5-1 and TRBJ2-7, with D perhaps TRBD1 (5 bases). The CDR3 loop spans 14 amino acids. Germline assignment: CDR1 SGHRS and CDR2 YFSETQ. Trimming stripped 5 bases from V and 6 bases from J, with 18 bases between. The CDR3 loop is CASRESILTGEQYF. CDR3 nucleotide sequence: TGCGCCAGCAGGGAAAGTATTCTTACAGGCGAGCAGTACTTC.

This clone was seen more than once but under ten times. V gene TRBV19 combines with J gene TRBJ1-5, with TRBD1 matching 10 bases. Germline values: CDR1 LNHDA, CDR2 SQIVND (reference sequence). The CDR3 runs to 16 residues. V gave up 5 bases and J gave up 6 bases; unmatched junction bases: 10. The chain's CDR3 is CASSETGTGVGQPQHF. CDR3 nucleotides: TGTGCCAGTAGTGAAACCGGGACAGGGGTCGGTCAGCCCCAGCATTTT.

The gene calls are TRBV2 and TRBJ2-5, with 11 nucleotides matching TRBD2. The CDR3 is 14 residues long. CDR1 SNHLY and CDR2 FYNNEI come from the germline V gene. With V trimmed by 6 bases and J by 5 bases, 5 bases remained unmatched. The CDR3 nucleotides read TGTGCCAGCAGAGATAGCGGGGGGGCTGAGACCCAGTACTTC. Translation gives CASRDSGGAETQYF.

The CDR3, as DNA: TGTGCCAGCAGCTTGCCGGGTAAGGGGGAGCAGTACTTC. Encoded protein: CASSLPGKGEQYF. The genes are TRBV5-4 and TRBJ2-7, with a tentative D call TRBD1 (5 bases). Deletions cut 1 base from V and 7 bases from J, with 12 bases between. This CDR3 has 13 amino acids. In germline, CDR1 is SGHNT, CDR2 YYREEE (reference sequence).

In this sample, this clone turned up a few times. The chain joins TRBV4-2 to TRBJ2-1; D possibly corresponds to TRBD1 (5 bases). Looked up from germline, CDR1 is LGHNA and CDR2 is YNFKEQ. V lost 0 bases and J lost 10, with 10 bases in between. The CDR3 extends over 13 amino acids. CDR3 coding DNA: TGTGCCAGCAGCCAAGATAGGGGCGCAGAGCAGTTCTTC. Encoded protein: CASSQDRGAEQFF.